What follows are 18 T cell receptor beta chains derived from one specimen sequenced in a study of shared clonotypes between healthy human individuals. TCRdb's copy holds only in-frame clones and misses some; the assay was immunoSEQ multiplex PCR. This sample has around 750,000 clones; roughly 70% occur once, and the top ten carry roughly 1.7%. The specimen was memory CD4+ T cells sorted from blood. Subset meaning: CD45RA-negative fraction. The receptors derive from a woman aged 25 to 39 in good health.

J is TRBJ2-1 and V is TRBV14; maybe TRBD2 (6 bases). V lost 4 bases to trimming and J lost 0 bases, with 16 bases between them. The CDR3 runs 17 residues. Germline values: CDR1 SGHDN, CDR2 FVKESK. The DNA of the CDR3 is TGTGCCAGCAGCCCACTTTTGCGGGATACCTCCTACAATGAGCAGTTCTTC. It codes for CASSPLLRDTSYNEQFF.

The chain uses TRBV14 and TRBJ2-3; either TRBD1 or TRBD2 may fit D (5 bases each). The CDR3 totals 12 residues. V dropped 5 bases and J dropped 10 bases, with 13 bases sitting between them. CDR1 is SGHDN and CDR2 is FVKESK in the germline V gene. In DNA form, the CDR3 reads TGTGCCAGCAGCAAACTACTAGGGGCGCAGTATTTT. It translates to CASSKLLGAQYF.

The genes are TRBV5-4 and TRBJ2-3; the match to TRBD1 covers 7 bases. Per germline, CDR1 SGHNT and CDR2 YYREEE (reference sequence). The V segment lost 0 bases and the J segment 0 bases; nucleotides outside the gene matches: 4. The length of the CDR3 is 16 residues. The CDR3 DNA sequence: TGTGCCAGCAGCTTGGCCGGGACAGCAAGCACAGATACGCAGTATTTT. Its translation is CASSLAGTASTDTQYF. Using reference TRBV5-4 and TRBJ2-3 for the parts outside the CDR3, the full variable domain is ETGVTQSPTHLIKTRGQQVTLRCSSQSGHNTVSWYQQALGQGPQFIFQYYREEENGRGNFPPRFSGLQFPNYSSELNVNALELDDSALYLCASSLAGTASTDTQYFGPGTRLTVL.

This chain uses TRBV13 with TRBJ2-7; 11 nucleotides align to TRBD2. The CDR3 is 17 amino acids. Germline values: CDR1 PRHDT, CDR2 FYEKMQ (reference sequence). J lost 7 bases, V lost 2 bases, and 13 bases had no gene match. CDR3 loop: CASSLRGLAEGIWEQYF. The CDR3 nucleotides are TGTGCCAGCAGCTTACGGGGACTAGCGGAGGGGATTTGGGAGCAGTACTTC.

The chain uses TRBV28 and TRBJ2-5; D not resolved. The J call may be mistaken, given a closer DNA end match to TRBJ2-7. The CDR3 is 11 amino acids. Germline V lookup: CDR1 MDHEN, CDR2 SYDVKM. The CDR3 nucleotides read TGTGCCAGCAGTTGGTCCTACGAGCAGTACTTC. This gives the protein CASSWSYEQYF.

The chain joins TRBV7-2 to TRBJ2-2; 9 nucleotides agree with TRBD2. Trimming cost V 6 bases and J 6 bases; bases outside gene matches: 8. Germline CDR1 and CDR2: SGHTA and FQGNSA. This CDR3 region has 15 residues. This CDR3 is CASRLAGGTPGELFF. The CDR3 nucleotides are TGTGCCAGCAGGTTGGCGGGAGGGACCCCCGGGGAGCTGTTTTTT.

The CDR3 DNA is TGCGCCAGCAGTCGGAGTACGCAGTATTTT. Its protein product is CASSRSTQYF. The rearrangement joins TRBV23-1 to TRBJ2-3; D is undetermined. TRBV23-1 is classed as an ORF, of uncertain function. The CDR3 loop spans 10 amino acids. V lost 4 bases and J 8 bases, leaving 4 bases between the germline ends.

This rearrangement joins TRBV5-6 to TRBJ2-5, with D perhaps matching TRBD1 (6 bases). V was cut by 4 bases and J by 4 bases, with 20 bases left in between. The germline CDR1 and CDR2 sequences are SGHDT and YYEEEE. The CDR3 has 16 amino acids. The CDR3 spells CASSVPGHPVSETQYF. The CDR3 DNA follows: TGTGCCAGCAGCGTTCCGGGACACCCAGTTTCAGAGACCCAGTACTTC.

The CDR3 protein is CASSLTGRILPGELFF. In DNA form, the CDR3 reads TGTGCCAGCAGCCTTACGGGACGCATTTTACCCGGGGAGCTGTTTTTT. This sequence joins TRBV7-2 and TRBJ2-2; D might be TRBD1 or TRBD2, each matching 5 bases. With 5 bases removed from V and 6 bases from J, the gap between germline ends came to 19 bases. The CDR3 is made up of 16 amino acids. Germline V gives CDR1 SGHTA, CDR2 FQGNSA.

This clone was seen a few times. The sample holds other DNA sequences that translate to the same CDR3. The gene calls are TRBV18 and TRBJ2-5; D ambiguous. The V end lost 3 bases, the J end lost 2 bases, and 10 bases lay between the germline ends. This CDR3 is 14 amino acids long. In germline, CDR1 is KGHSH, CDR2 LQKENI. CDR3 DNA: TGTGCCAGCTCACCCTTGGCAGATCAAGAGACCCAGTACTTC. Its protein is CASSPLADQETQYF.

This rearrangement joins TRBV11-2 to TRBJ1-3; no definite D call. CDR3 length equals 16 residues. The V gene's germline CDR1 is SGHAT and CDR2 FQNNGV. Trimming removed 2 bases from V and 0 bases from J, with 11 bases in between. In DNA, the CDR3 is TGTGCCAGCAGCTTAAAGACCATGGACTCTGGAAACACCATATATTTT. Its protein is CASSLKTMDSGNTIYF.

The genes are TRBV4-1 and TRBJ2-2; 11 positions match TRBD2. The length of the CDR3 is 17 residues. The J segment lost 4 bases and the V segment lost 3 bases, leaving 7 bases of the junction unmatched. Germline CDR1 reads MGHRA; CDR2 reads YSYEKL. The chain's CDR3 is CASSHRLAGSRTGELFF. As DNA, the CDR3 is TGCGCCAGCAGCCACCGACTAGCGGGAAGTCGCACCGGGGAGCTGTTTTTT.

J is TRBJ1-1 and V is TRBV6-5; D remains unclear. This CDR3 contains 16 residues. Germline CDR1 is MNHEY and CDR2 is SVGAGI. Trimming pared 2 bases from V and 0 bases from J, leaving 13 bases between. This CDR3 is CASSYVGQNLNTEAFF. DNA for the CDR3: TGTGCCAGCAGTTACGTGGGTCAGAACCTGAACACTGAAGCTTTCTTT.

This clone was observed a few times. The genes are TRBV9 and TRBJ1-3; TRBD1 might be the D (5 bases). Germline V lookup: CDR1 SGDLS, CDR2 YYNGEE. The CDR3 covers 14 residues. The germline V and J ends were trimmed by 3 bases and 0 bases, with 7 bases remaining between them. Here the CDR3 DNA reads TGTGCCAGCAGCGACGACAGCTCTGGAAACACCATATATTTT. Encoded protein: CASSDDSSGNTIYF.

This chain links TRBV11-2 with TRBJ2-5, with 8 bases aligning to TRBD2. V shed 5 bases and J 4 bases; nucleotides not matched to a gene: 3. The CDR3 consists of 13 residues. CDR1 is SGHAT and CDR2 is FQNNGV in the germline V gene. CDR3 amino acids: CASSRTSRETQYF. The CDR3 nucleotides read TGTGCCAGCAGCAGGACTAGCAGAGAGACCCAGTACTTC.

The genes are TRBV7-8 and TRBJ1-4; D call uncertain. This CDR3 contains 13 residues. Germline V gives CDR1 SGHVS, CDR2 FQNEAQ. V was pared by 2 bases and J by 8 bases, with 9 bases between. Here the CDR3 DNA reads TGTGCCAGCAGCTTAACGGCGAGGGAAAAACTGTTTTTT. This sequence encodes CASSLTAREKLFF. Drawing the rest from reference TRBV7-8 and TRBJ1-4, the complete variable domain is GAGVSQSPRYKVAKRGQDVALRCDPISGHVSLFWYQQALGQGPEFLTYFQNEAQLDKSGLPSDRFFAERPEGSVSTLKIQRTQQEDSAVYLCASSLTAREKLFFGSGTQLSVL.

This clone was seen a handful of times. The sample contains more than one DNA sequence encoding this CDR3. V and J are TRBV20-1 and TRBJ2-1; D is undetermined. Per the germline V gene, CDR1 is DFQATT and CDR2 is SNEGSKA (reference sequence). V lost 2 bases, J lost 4 bases, and 3 bases lay in between. There are 11 residues in the CDR3. The CDR3 DNA sequence: TGCAGTGCTAGACAATACAATGAGCAGTTCTTC. This sequence encodes CSARQYNEQFF.

The chain links TRBV7-2 to TRBJ2-5, with TRBD2 matching over 10 bases. Germline CDR1 and CDR2: SGHTA and FQGNSA. This CDR3 is built from 15 residues. With 3 bases clipped from V and 6 bases from J, the junction kept 7 bases outside the gene matches. The CDR3 DNA sequence: TGTGCCAGCAGCTTGAGCGGGAGGGCCGCAAAGACCCAGTACTTC. Translated, it gives CASSLSGRAAKTQYF.